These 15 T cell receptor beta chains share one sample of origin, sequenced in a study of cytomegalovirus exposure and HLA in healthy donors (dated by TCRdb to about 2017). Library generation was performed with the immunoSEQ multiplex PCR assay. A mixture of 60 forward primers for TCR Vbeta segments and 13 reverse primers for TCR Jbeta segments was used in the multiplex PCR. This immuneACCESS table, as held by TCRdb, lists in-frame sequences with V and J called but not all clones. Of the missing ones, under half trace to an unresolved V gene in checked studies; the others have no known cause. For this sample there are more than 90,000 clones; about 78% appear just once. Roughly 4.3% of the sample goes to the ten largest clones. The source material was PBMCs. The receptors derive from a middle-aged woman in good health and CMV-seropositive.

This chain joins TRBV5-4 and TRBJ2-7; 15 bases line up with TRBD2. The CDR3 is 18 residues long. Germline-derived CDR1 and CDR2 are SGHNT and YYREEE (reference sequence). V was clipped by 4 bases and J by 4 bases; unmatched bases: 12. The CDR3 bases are TGTGCCAGCAGCCCGGGACTAGCGGGAGGTGCGAAGGGGTACGAGCAGTACTTC. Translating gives CASSPGLAGGAKGYEQYF. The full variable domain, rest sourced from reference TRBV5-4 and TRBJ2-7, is ETGVTQSPTHLIKTRGQQVTLRCSSQSGHNTVSWYQQALGQGPQFIFQYYREEENGRGNFPPRFSGLQFPNYSSELNVNALELDDSALYLCASSPGLAGGAKGYEQYFGPGTRLTVT.

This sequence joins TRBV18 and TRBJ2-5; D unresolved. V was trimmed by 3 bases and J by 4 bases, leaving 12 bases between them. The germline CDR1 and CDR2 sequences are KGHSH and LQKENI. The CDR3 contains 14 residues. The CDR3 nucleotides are TGTGCCAGCTCACCCTTCGCGGAAGGAGAGACCCAGTACTTC. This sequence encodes CASSPFAEGETQYF.

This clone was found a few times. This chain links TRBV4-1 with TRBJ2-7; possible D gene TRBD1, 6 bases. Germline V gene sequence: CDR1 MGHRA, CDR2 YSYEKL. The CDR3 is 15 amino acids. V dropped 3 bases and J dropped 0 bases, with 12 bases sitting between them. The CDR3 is CASSHTGQLSYEQYF. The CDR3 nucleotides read TGCGCCAGCAGCCACACGGGACAACTCTCCTACGAGCAGTACTTC.

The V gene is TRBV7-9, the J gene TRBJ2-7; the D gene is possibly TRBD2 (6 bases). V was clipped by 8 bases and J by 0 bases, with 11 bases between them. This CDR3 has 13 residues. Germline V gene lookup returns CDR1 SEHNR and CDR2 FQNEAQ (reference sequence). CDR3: CASHGGNSYEQYF. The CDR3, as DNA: TGTGCCAGCCATGGGGGGAACTCCTACGAGCAGTACTTC.

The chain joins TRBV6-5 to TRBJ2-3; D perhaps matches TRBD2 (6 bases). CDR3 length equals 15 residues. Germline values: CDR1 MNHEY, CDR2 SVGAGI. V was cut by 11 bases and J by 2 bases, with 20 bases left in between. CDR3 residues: CAVKSAGYYTDTQYF. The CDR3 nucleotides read TGTGCCGTTAAGTCGGCGGGGTATTACACAGATACGCAGTATTTT.

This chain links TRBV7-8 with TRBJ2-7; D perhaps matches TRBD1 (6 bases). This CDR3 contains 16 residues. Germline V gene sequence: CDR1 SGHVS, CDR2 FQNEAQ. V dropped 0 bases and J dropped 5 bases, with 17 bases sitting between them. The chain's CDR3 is CASSLATGFTKDEQYF. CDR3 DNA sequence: TGTGCCAGCAGCTTAGCGACAGGCTTCACCAAAGACGAGCAGTACTTC.

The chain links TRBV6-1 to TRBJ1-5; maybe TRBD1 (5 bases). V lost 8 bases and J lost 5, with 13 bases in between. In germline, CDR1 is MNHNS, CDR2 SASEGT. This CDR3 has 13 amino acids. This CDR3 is CASAGERDQPQHF. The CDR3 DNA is TGTGCCAGCGCGGGGGAGAGGGATCAGCCCCAGCATTTT.

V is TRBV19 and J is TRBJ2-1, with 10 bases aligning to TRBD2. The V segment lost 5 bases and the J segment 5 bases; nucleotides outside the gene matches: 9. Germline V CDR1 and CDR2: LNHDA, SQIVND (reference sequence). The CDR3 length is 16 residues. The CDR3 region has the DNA TGTGCCAGTAGTCCCCGAGCGGGAGGGGGAAACAATGAGCAGTTCTTC. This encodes CASSPRAGGGNNEQFF. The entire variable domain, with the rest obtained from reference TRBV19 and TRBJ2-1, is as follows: DGGITQSPKYLFRKEGQNVTLSCEQNLNHDAMYWYRQDPGQGLRLIYYSQIVNDFQKGDIAEGYSVSREKKESFPLTVTSAQKNPTAFYLCASSPRAGGGNNEQFFGPGTRLTVL.

In DNA form, the CDR3 reads TGCGCCAGCAGGGCCGTAACAGATACGCAGTATTTT. Its translation is CASRAVTDTQYF. This rearrangement joins TRBV5-1 to TRBJ2-3, with D unresolved. V lost 5 bases, J lost 3 bases, and 7 bases lay in between. Germline loops: CDR1 SGHRS, CDR2 YFSETQ. The CDR3 has 12 residues.

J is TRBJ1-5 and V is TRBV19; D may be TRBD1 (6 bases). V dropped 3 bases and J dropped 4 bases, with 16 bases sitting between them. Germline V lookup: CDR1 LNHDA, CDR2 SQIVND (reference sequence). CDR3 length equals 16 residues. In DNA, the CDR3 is TGTGCCAGTAGTATTCTTGGCCAGGGGATAAATCAGCCCCAGCATTTT. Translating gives CASSILGQGINQPQHF.

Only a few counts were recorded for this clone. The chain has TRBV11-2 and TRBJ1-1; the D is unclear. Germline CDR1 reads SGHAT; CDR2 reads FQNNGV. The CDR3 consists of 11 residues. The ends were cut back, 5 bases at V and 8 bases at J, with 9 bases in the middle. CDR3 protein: CASSRGGEAFF. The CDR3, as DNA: TGTGCCAGCAGCCGGGGAGGGGAAGCTTTCTTT.

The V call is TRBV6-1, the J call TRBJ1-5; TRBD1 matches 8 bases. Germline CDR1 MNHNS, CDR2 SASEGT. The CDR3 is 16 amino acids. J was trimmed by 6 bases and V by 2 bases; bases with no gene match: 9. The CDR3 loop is CASSELRTGSVQPQHF. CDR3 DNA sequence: TGTGCCAGCAGTGAACTGAGGACAGGGTCGGTTCAGCCCCAGCATTTT.

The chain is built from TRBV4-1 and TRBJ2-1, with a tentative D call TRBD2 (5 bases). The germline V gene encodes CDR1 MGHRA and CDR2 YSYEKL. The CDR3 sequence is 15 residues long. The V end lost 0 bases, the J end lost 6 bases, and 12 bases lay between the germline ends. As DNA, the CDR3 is TGCGCCAGCAGCCAAGATCTAGCACAGCTCAATGAGCAGTTCTTC. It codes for CASSQDLAQLNEQFF.

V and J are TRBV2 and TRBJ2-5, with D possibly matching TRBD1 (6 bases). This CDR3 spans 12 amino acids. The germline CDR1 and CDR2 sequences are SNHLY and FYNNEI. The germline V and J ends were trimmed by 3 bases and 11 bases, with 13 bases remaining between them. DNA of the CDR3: TGTGCCAGCAGTGACGAGGGGGACGGGCAGTACTTC. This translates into CASSDEGDGQYF.

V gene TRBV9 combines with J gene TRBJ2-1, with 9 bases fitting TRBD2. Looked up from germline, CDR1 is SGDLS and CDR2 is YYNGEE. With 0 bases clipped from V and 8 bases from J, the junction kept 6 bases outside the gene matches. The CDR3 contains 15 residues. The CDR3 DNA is TGTGCCAGCAGCGTAGTAGCGGGAGTCGGGGATGAGCAGTTCTTC. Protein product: CASSVVAGVGDEQFF.